This entry lists 6 T cell receptor beta chains sequenced from one sample in a study of CD8 T cells in ankylosing spondylitis. One entry per CDR3 protein results from TCRdb running MiXCR on the 5' RACE reads. The sample yields fewer than 250,000 distinct CDR3 sequences, over 9.5% seen once. Sequencing input: blood, either unsorted or a sorted T cell fraction (not recorded which). All receptors come from a male donor with ankylosing spondylitis or in good health (not recorded which).

The chain uses TRBV18 and TRBJ2-1; D unresolved. Deletions cut 0 bases from V and 0 bases from J, with 6 bases between. The CDR3 is made up of 15 amino acids. The V gene's germline CDR1 is KGHSH and CDR2 LQKENI. In nucleotides, the CDR3 is TGTGCCAGCTCACCACCGCTGAGCTCCTACAATGAGCAGTTCTTC. The encoded protein is CASSPPLSSYNEQFF. The entire variable domain, with the rest obtained from reference TRBV18 and TRBJ2-1, is as follows: NAGVMQNPRHLVRRRGQEARLRCSPMKGHSHVYWYRQLPEEGLKFMVYLQKENIIDESGMPKERFSAEFPKEGPSILRIQQVVRGDSAAYFCASSPPLSSYNEQFFGPGTRLTVL.

This clonotype was counted between two and nine times. V and J are TRBV30 and TRBJ1-5, with D possibly TRBD1 on 5 matching bases. The germline gives CDR1 GTSNPN, CDR2 SVGIG (reference sequence). V was shortened by 4 bases and J by 1 base, with 11 bases between the two germline ends. The CDR3 totals 14 residues. CDR3 protein: CAWTAGRSNQPQHF. The CDR3 coding sequence is TGTGCCTGGACGGCGGGACGGAGCAATCAGCCCCAGCATTTT. Full variable domain (missing parts from reference TRBV30 and TRBJ1-5): SQTIHQWPATLVQPVGSPLSLECTVEGTSNPNLYWYRQAAGRGLQLLFYSVGIGQISSEVPQNLSASRPQDRQFILSSKKLLLSDSGFYLCAWTAGRSNQPQHFGDGTRLSIL.

There are many counts of this clonotype. The chain joins TRBV5-1 to TRBJ1-1; TRBD1 agrees at 7 bases. V gave up 3 bases and J gave up 0 bases; unmatched junction bases: 5. Germline values: CDR1 SGHRS, CDR2 YFSETQ. The CDR3 totals 15 residues. CDR3 sequence: CASSSKQGMNTEAFF. The CDR3 DNA reads TGCGCCAGCAGCTCCAAACAGGGGATGAACACTGAAGCTTTCTTT. Drawing the rest from reference TRBV5-1 and TRBJ1-1, the complete variable domain is KAGVTQTPRYLIKTRGQQVTLSCSPISGHRSVSWYQQTPGQGLQFLFEYFSETQRNKGNFPGRFSGRQFSNSRSEMNVSTLELGDSALYLCASSSKQGMNTEAFFGQGTRLTVV.

This clonotype was counted ten times or more. V and J are TRBV5-1 and TRBJ2-7, with 10 positions matching TRBD2. Germline trimming cut 2 bases from V and 0 bases from J; bases unmatched to any gene: 2. The CDR3 loop spans 15 amino acids. The germline V gene has CDR1 SGHRS and CDR2 YFSETQ. The CDR3: CASSLTSGDSYEQYF. The CDR3, as DNA: TGCGCCAGCAGCTTAACTAGCGGGGACTCCTACGAGCAGTACTTC.

V usage is TRBV5-1 and J usage is TRBJ2-1, with 11 bases lining up with TRBD2. Germline loops: CDR1 SGHRS, CDR2 YFSETQ. The CDR3 is made up of 16 amino acids. V lost 4 bases and J lost 2; bases outside the gene matches: 5. CDR3 protein: CASSPFSGGAYNEQFF. In nucleotides, the CDR3 is TGCGCCAGCAGCCCATTTAGCGGGGGGGCCTACAATGAGCAGTTCTTC. The variable domain in full, with the rest retrieved from reference TRBV5-1 and TRBJ2-1, is KAGVTQTPRYLIKTRGQQVTLSCSPISGHRSVSWYQQTPGQGLQFLFEYFSETQRNKGNFPGRFSGRQFSNSRSEMNVSTLELGDSALYLCASSPFSGGAYNEQFFGPGTRLTVL.

The table lists this clonotype with many counts. The genes are TRBV6-1 and TRBJ2-3, with 10 bases matching TRBD2. Germline assignment: CDR1 MNHNS and CDR2 SASEGT. The CDR3 runs to 17 residues. The trim removed 5 bases at V and 1 base at J, leaving 9 bases unmatched. Written as DNA, the CDR3 is TGTGCCAGCAGTCAGATGAGAGGGACTAGCGGCACAGATACGCAGTATTTT. As protein: CASSQMRGTSGTDTQYF.